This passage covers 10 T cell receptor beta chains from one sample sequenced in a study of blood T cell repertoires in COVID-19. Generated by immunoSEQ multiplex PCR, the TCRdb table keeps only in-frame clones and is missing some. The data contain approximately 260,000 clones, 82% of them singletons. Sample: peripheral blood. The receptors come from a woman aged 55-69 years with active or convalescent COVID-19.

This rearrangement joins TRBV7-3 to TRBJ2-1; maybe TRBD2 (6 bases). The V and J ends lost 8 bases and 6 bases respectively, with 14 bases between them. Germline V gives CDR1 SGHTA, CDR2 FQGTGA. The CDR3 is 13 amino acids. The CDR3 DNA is TGTGCCAGCGGCCCAGTGGGAGGCAATGAGCAGTTCTTC. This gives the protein CASGPVGGNEQFF. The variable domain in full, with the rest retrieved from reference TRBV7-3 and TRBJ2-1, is GAGVSQTPSNKVTEKGKYVELRCDPISGHTALYWYRQSLGQGPEFLIYFQGTGAADDSGLPNDRFFAVRPEGSVSTLKIQRTERGDSAVYLCASGPVGGNEQFFGPGTRLTVL.

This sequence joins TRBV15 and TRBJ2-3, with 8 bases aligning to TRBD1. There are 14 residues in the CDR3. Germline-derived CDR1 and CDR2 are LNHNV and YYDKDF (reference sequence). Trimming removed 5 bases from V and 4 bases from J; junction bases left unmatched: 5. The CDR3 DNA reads TGTGCCACCAGCTGGGGACAGGAACCAGATACGCAGTATTTT. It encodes CATSWGQEPDTQYF.

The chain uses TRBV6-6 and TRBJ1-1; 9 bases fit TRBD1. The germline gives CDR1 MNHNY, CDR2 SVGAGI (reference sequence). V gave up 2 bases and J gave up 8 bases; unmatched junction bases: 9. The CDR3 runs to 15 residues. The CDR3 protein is CASSYVVGTGTEAFF. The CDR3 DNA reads TGTGCCAGCAGTTACGTAGTAGGGACAGGGACCGAAGCTTTCTTT.

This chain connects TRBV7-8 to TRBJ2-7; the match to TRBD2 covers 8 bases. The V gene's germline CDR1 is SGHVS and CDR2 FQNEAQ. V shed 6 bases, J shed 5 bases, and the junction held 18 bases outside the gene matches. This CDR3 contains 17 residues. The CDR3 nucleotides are TGTGCCAGCAGGAAAGATGAGCGGGGGAGTAACTTCGACGAGCAGTACTTC. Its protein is CASRKDERGSNFDEQYF.

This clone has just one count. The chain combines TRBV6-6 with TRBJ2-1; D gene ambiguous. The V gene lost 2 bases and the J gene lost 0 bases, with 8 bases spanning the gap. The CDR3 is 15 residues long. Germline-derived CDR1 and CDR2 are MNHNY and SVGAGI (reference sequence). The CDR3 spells CASSYIPSSYNEQFF. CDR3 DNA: TGTGCCAGCAGTTACATTCCGAGCTCCTACAATGAGCAGTTCTTC.

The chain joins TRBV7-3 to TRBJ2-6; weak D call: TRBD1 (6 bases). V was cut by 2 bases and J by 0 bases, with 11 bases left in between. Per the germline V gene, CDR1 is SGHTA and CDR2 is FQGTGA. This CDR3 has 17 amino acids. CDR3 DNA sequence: TGTGCCAGCAGCTTAGGACAGCCCAACTCTGGGGCCAACGTCCTGACTTTC. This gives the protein CASSLGQPNSGANVLTF.

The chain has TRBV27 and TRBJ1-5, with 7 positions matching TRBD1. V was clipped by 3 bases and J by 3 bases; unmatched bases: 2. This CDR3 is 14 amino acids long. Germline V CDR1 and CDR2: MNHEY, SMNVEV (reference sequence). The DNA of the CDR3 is TGTGCCAGCAGTTTGACAGGGAACAATCAGCCCCAGCATTTT. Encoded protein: CASSLTGNNQPQHF.

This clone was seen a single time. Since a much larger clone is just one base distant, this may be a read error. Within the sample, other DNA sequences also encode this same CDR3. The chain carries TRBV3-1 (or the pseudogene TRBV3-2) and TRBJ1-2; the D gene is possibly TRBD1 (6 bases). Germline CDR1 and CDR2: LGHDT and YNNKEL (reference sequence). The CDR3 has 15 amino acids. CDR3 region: CASSQEGGANYGYTF. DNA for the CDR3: TGTGCCAGCAGCCAAGAAGGGGGGGCTAACTATGGCTATACCTTC.

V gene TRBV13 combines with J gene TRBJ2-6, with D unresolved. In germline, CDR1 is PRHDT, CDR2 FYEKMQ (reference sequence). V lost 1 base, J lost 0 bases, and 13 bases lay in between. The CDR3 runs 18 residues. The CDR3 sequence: CASSLVGQSFSGANVLTF. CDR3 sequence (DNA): TGTGCCAGCAGCTTAGTTGGGCAATCCTTCTCTGGGGCCAACGTCCTGACTTTC.

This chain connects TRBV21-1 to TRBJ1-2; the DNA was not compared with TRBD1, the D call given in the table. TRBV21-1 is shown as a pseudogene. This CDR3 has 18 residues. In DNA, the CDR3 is TGTGCCAGCAGCCACCCGCATTGCGGACAGGGGATTTTAGATGGCTACACCTTC. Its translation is CASSHPHCGQGILDGYTF.